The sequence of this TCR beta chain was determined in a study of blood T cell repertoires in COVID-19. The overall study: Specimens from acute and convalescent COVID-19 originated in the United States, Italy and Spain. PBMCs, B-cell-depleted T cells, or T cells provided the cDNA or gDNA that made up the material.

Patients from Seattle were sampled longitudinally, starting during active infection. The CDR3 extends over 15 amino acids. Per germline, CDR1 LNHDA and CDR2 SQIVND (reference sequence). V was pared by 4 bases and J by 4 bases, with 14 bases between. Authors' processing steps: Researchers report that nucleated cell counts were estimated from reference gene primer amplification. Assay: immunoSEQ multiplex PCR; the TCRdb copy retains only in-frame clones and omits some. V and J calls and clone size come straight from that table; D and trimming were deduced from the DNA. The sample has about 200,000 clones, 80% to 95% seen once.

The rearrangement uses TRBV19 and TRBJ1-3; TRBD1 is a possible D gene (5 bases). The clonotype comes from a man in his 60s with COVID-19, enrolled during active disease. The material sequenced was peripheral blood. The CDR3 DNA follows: TGTGCCAGTAGTACAGGGATTACGTCGGGAAACACCATATATTTT. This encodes CASSTGITSGNTIYF.